This is a list of T cell receptor beta chains from one sample in a study of monozygotic twins with inflammatory bowel disease. TCRdb re-analyzed the 5' RACE reads; it lists each CDR3 protein once, without DNA. This sample's table has around 370,000 distinct CDR3 sequences. What was sequenced was blood. All receptors derive from a human donor with ulcerative colitis or Crohn's disease, or a healthy co-twin of an affected twin (not recorded which). The CDR3 runs from the conserved cysteine through the conserved F or W.

j_call | v_call | cdr3_aa
TRBJ2-1 | TRBV18 | CASSRQGNYNEQFF
TRBJ2-7 | TRBV6-5 | CASSFLAGGPGSYEQYF
TRBJ2-5 | TRBV12-3/TRBV12-4 | CASSSRQETQYF
TRBJ2-1 | TRBV24-1 | CATSDSGRSYNEQFF
TRBJ1-4 | TRBV9 | CASSVGGQGGGKLFF
TRBJ1-4 | TRBV12-3/TRBV12-4 | CASSAGNEKLFF
TRBJ2-1 | TRBV20-1 | CSALSGTGGFNEQFF
TRBJ2-2 | TRBV7-2 | CASSLKPTSTGELFF
TRBJ2-4 | TRBV6-1 | CATYNRDRGTKNIQYF
TRBJ2-5 | TRBV4-2 | CASSQAGGGETQYF
TRBJ2-5 | TRBV4-1 | CASSPVSGGRETQYF
TRBJ2-7 | TRBV25-1 | CASSPLDGTYEQYF
TRBJ2-1 | TRBV4-3 | CASSQGSGGRRSYNEQFF
TRBJ2-5 | TRBV6-5 | CASSYSGGLETQYF
TRBJ1-2 | TRBV7-2 | CASSSSQAFYGYTF
TRBJ1-1 | TRBV18 | CASSRSIGTQGVNTEAFF
TRBJ2-7 | TRBV27 | CASSWDRGRDEQYF
TRBJ2-4 | TRBV28 | CASRGGTGRLAKNIQYF
TRBJ1-1 | TRBV5-1 | CASSLNGGGTEAFF